The 30 T cell receptor beta chains given below trace back to one sample, sequenced in a study of beta chain features in type 1 diabetes (dated by TCRdb to 2017 to 2018). The library was generated by the immunoSEQ multiplex PCR assay. The entire amount of isolated RNA was reverse transcribed using the High Capacity cDNA Reverse Transcription Kit, so the sequenced TCRB transcripts were expressed ones. The source is immuneACCESS, and TCRdb retained only in-frame sequences with V and J called. Part of the clones is not carried over; for the studies checked, unresolved V genes explain less than half of this, and the remainder is unexplained. This sample holds a few hundred thousand clones; about 19% were observed only once. Jointly, the top ten make up around 0.04% of the sample. The sample consisted of naive CD4+ T cells from blood. What the cell subset or site label conveys for this sample: true naive CD4+ T cells. The receptors derive from a woman aged 18-29 years in good health.

This rearrangement joins TRBV7-9 to TRBJ2-7, with 8 bases that match TRBD2. V lost 5 bases to trimming and J lost 4 bases; unmatched junction nucleotides: 7. Per germline, CDR1 SEHNR and CDR2 FQNEAQ (reference sequence). CDR3 size: 14 residues. CDR3 in DNA: TGTGCCAGCAGCACCGGGACTAGTGGGTACGAGCAGTACTTC. It yields the protein CASSTGTSGYEQYF.

This chain joins TRBV30 and TRBJ2-3; possibly TRBD1 for D (5 bases). V lost 0 bases to trimming and J lost 1 base, with 11 bases between them. The CDR3 extends over 15 amino acids. Germline assignment: CDR1 GTSNPN and CDR2 SVGIG (reference sequence). CDR3 sequence (DNA): TGTGCCTGGAGTGTAGGCGGCAGGGGCACAGATACGCAGTATTTT. It yields the protein CAWSVGGRGTDTQYF.

This clone has just a few counts. The V gene is TRBV19, the J gene TRBJ2-3; 12 bases align to TRBD2. The V and J ends lost 7 bases and 6 bases, in that order; junction bases with no gene match: 11. Germline CDR1 LNHDA, CDR2 SQIVND (reference sequence). This CDR3 spans 16 amino acids. For the CDR3, the DNA is TGTGCCAGTAACCCATGGACTAGCGGGATGGGGGATACGCAGTATTTT. Its protein is CASNPWTSGMGDTQYF.

The chain links TRBV4-2 to TRBJ2-1; 12 bases are a match to TRBD1. CDR1 is LGHNA and CDR2 is YNFKEQ in the germline V gene. Trimming at V came to 0 bases and at J to 8 bases, leaving 8 bases not matched to a gene. This CDR3 spans 17 amino acids. The CDR3, as DNA: TGTGCCAGCAGCCAAGACCAACGGGACAGGGGGCTTGATGAGCAGTTCTTC. As protein: CASSQDQRDRGLDEQFF.

This clone was seen only a few times. This chain joins TRBV5-4 and TRBJ1-4; a possible D gene is TRBD1 (6 bases). Germline-derived CDR1 and CDR2 are SGHNT and YYREEE (reference sequence). This CDR3 comprises 14 residues. Trimming left V 1 base short and J 8 bases short, with 12 bases between. The CDR3 coding sequence is TGTGCCAGCAGCTTGTGGGGAGGGGGGGAAAAACTGTTTTTT. Amino acids: CASSLWGGGEKLFF.

The gene calls are TRBV7-9 and TRBJ1-2, with D perhaps matching TRBD1 (6 bases). CDR3 length equals 14 residues. Germline V gives CDR1 SEHNR, CDR2 FQNEAQ (reference sequence). Deletions cut 5 bases from V and 8 bases from J, with 18 bases between. The CDR3 here is CASSQSGGAGGYTF. The CDR3 DNA sequence: TGTGCCAGCAGCCAATCGGGGGGGGCCGGAGGCTACACCTTC. Full variable domain (missing parts from reference TRBV7-9 and TRBJ1-2): DTGVSQNPRHKITKRGQNVTFRCDPISEHNRLYWYRQTLGQGPEFLTYFQNEAQLEKSRLLSDRFSAERPKGSFSTLEIQRTEQGDSAMYLCASSQSGGAGGYTFGSGTRLTVV.

The rearrangement joins TRBV7-2 to TRBJ2-7, with D possibly matching TRBD1 (6 bases). The CDR3 runs 15 residues. Per germline, CDR1 SGHTA and CDR2 FQGNSA. The V and J ends lost 1 base and 3 bases respectively, with 13 bases between them. As DNA, the CDR3 is TGTGCCAGCAGCTTAGGGTGGGGGCCGGGCTACGAGCAGTACTTC. This gives the protein CASSLGWGPGYEQYF. Variable domain in full (rest from reference TRBV7-2 and TRBJ2-7): GAGVSQSPSNKVTEKGKDVELRCDPISGHTALYWYRQSLGQGLEFLIYFQGNSAPDKSGLPSDRFSAERTGGSVSTLTIQRTQQEDSAVYLCASSLGWGPGYEQYFGPGTRLTVT.

As to this clone: This sample also contains other DNA sequences that code for the same CDR3. The chain combines TRBV6-1 with TRBJ2-1; 11 nucleotides align to TRBD2. The CDR3 is 13 residues long. Germline V gene lookup returns CDR1 MNHNS and CDR2 SASEGT. The V and J ends lost 5 bases and 7 bases, in that order; junction bases with no gene match: 1. This CDR3 reads CASSLAGGNEQFF. CDR3 nucleotides: TGTGCCAGCAGTCTAGCGGGAGGTAATGAGCAGTTCTTC.

A few counts support this clone. The chain links TRBV19 to TRBJ1-5; D gene uncertain. There are 14 residues in the CDR3. V was trimmed by 8 bases and J by 4 bases, leaving 15 bases between them. Germline-derived CDR1 and CDR2 are LNHDA and SQIVND (reference sequence). CDR3 amino acids: CASGFTGANQPQHF. Written as DNA, the CDR3 is TGTGCCAGTGGCTTTACGGGTGCGAATCAGCCCCAGCATTTT.

The CDR3 sequence: CASSQASGRGADTQYF. DNA for the CDR3: TGTGCCAGCAGCCAAGCTAGCGGGAGGGGTGCAGATACGCAGTATTTT. The chain recombines TRBV4-2 with TRBJ2-3; 12 bases match TRBD2. J was trimmed by 4 bases and V by 1 base; bases with no gene match: 3. CDR1 is LGHNA, CDR2 YNFKEQ, per germline. CDR3 size: 16 residues.

This clone came up a few times. This chain joins TRBV2 and TRBJ2-7, with D tentatively TRBD2 (5 bases). CDR1 SNHLY and CDR2 FYNNEI come from the germline V gene. The V end lost 3 bases, the J end lost 4 bases, and 10 bases lay between the germline ends. This CDR3 has 13 amino acids. The CDR3 region is CASSEASWYEQYF. DNA of the CDR3: TGTGCCAGCAGTGAGGCTAGCTGGTACGAGCAGTACTTC.

The V and J genes are TRBV4-2 and TRBJ1-2, with D hard to call. V lost 0 bases to trimming and J lost 5 bases, with 13 bases between them. The germline V gene has CDR1 LGHNA and CDR2 YNFKEQ. The CDR3 length is 15 residues. Written as DNA, the CDR3 is TGTGCCAGCAGCCAAGATCGGCAGGTTCGGTATGGCTACACCTTC. The encoded protein is CASSQDRQVRYGYTF.

The CDR3 nucleotides are TGTGCCAGCAGTTACCGGTATAGCAATCAGCCCCAGCATTTT. Protein sequence: CASSYRYSNQPQHF. The genes are TRBV6-5 and TRBJ1-5; no firm D call. Germline V gives CDR1 MNHEY, CDR2 SVGAGI. V shed 2 bases and J shed 0 bases, with 5 bases lying between them. The CDR3 contains 14 residues.

This clone turned up a few times. This sequence joins TRBV11-3 and TRBJ1-2; weak D call: TRBD1 (5 bases). There are 14 residues in the CDR3. Germline V gene lookup returns CDR1 SGHNT and CDR2 YENEEA. Between the trimmed V and J ends, which lost 0 bases and 4 bases, there was a span of 9 bases. DNA for the CDR3: TGTGCCAGCAGCTTAGAGCAGGGCAGCTATGGCTACACCTTC. This gives the protein CASSLEQGSYGYTF.

The chain is built from TRBV5-1 and TRBJ2-1, with TRBD1 matching over 11 bases. The junction had 10 bases not matched to a gene; V was cut back by 4 bases and J by 7 bases. CDR3 length equals 16 residues. Germline CDR1 SGHRS, CDR2 YFSETQ. CDR3 amino acids: CASSGQGAVLRNEQFF. CDR3 DNA: TGCGCCAGCAGCGGACAGGGGGCCGTCCTTCGGAATGAGCAGTTCTTC.

The J gene is TRBJ1-2, the V gene TRBV6-5, with D maybe TRBD1 (6 bases). Germline loops: CDR1 MNHEY, CDR2 SVGAGI. The CDR3 is made up of 14 amino acids. Trimming pared 5 bases from V and 4 bases from J, leaving 14 bases between. The CDR3 spells CASSTIGGTYGYTF. DNA for the CDR3: TGTGCCAGCAGTACCATAGGGGGTACCTATGGCTACACCTTC.

V gene TRBV11-2 combines with J gene TRBJ2-3; 11 bases match TRBD2. CDR1 and CDR2 (germline): SGHAT, FQNNGV. Germline trimming cut 3 bases from V and 6 bases from J; bases unmatched to any gene: 14. This CDR3 has 18 residues. CDR3 region: CASSFRPIAGGAADTQYF. The CDR3 region has the DNA TGTGCCAGCAGCTTTCGCCCCATAGCGGGAGGGGCAGCGGATACGCAGTATTTT.

The chain joins TRBV7-9 to TRBJ1-2, with a tentative D call TRBD1 (5 bases). Germline assignment: CDR1 SEHNR and CDR2 FQNEAQ (reference sequence). Trimming removed 2 bases from V and 4 bases from J, with 14 bases in between. This CDR3 contains 15 residues. CDR3 region: CASSLFRVSVYGYTF. DNA for the CDR3: TGTGCCAGCAGCTTATTCAGGGTATCAGTCTATGGCTACACCTTC.

The V and J genes are TRBV29-1 and TRBJ1-2; perhaps TRBD1 as D (6 bases). The CDR3 is 13 amino acids. Germline V gene lookup returns CDR1 SQVTM and CDR2 ANQGSEA. V lost 3 bases, J lost 2 bases, and 10 bases lay in between. DNA of the CDR3: TGCAGCGTTGACAGGGGCCGGAACTATGGCTACACCTTC. Translating it yields CSVDRGRNYGYTF. Looking up the rest from reference TRBV29-1 and TRBJ1-2 gives the full variable domain: SAVISQKPSRDICQRGTSLTIQCQVDSQVTMMFWYRQQPGQSLTLIATANQGSEATYESGFVIDKFPISRPNLTFSTLTVSNMSPEDSSIYLCSVDRGRNYGYTFGSGTRLTVV.

This clone came up a few times. The chain uses TRBV7-3 and TRBJ2-3; tentatively, D is TRBD2 (5 bases). Germline loops: CDR1 SGHTA, CDR2 FQGTGA. This CDR3 comprises 14 residues. The V gene lost 8 bases and the J gene lost 5 bases, with 17 bases spanning the gap. The DNA of the CDR3 is TGTGCCAGCTCCCCGGCGGCGGGTCTAGATACGCAGTATTTT. Protein sequence: CASSPAAGLDTQYF.

J is TRBJ2-2 and V is TRBV10-3; tentatively, D is TRBD1 (5 bases). The CDR3 has 16 amino acids. CDR1 and CDR2 (germline): ENHRY, SYGVKD. The V and J ends lost 4 bases and 3 bases respectively, with 15 bases between them. The CDR3 is CAISGNGPQDTGELFF. The CDR3 nucleotides are TGTGCCATCAGTGGCAACGGTCCACAGGACACCGGGGAGCTGTTTTTT.

The chain employs TRBV11-2 and TRBJ2-1, with 8 bases aligning to TRBD1. CDR1 SGHAT and CDR2 FQNNGV come from the germline V gene. V lost 7 bases to trimming and J lost 8 bases; unmatched junction nucleotides: 13. The CDR3 consists of 15 residues. The CDR3 loop reads CASTQLRTGSYEQFF. CDR3 nucleotide sequence: TGTGCCAGCACCCAACTCCGGACAGGGTCTTATGAGCAGTTCTTC. The full variable domain, with the rest looked up from reference TRBV11-2 and TRBJ2-1, is EAGVAQSPRYKIIEKRQSVAFWCNPISGHATLYWYQQILGQGPKLLIQFQNNGVVDDSQLPKDRFSAERLKGVDSTLKIQPAKLEDSAVYLCASTQLRTGSYEQFFGPGTRLTVL.

This clone turned up a few times. The chain is built from TRBV11-3 and TRBJ2-5, with D uncertain. Germline loops: CDR1 SGHNT, CDR2 YENEEA. V lost 3 bases, J lost 1 base, and 6 bases lay in between. This CDR3 has 13 residues. In nucleotides, the CDR3 is TGTGCCAGCAGCTTGAGTCCCCAAGAGACCCAGTACTTC. This encodes CASSLSPQETQYF.

This chain connects TRBV7-8 to TRBJ2-1; 10 nucleotides line up with TRBD2. Germline V CDR1 and CDR2: SGHVS, FQNEAQ. V lost 2 bases to trimming and J lost 5 bases; unmatched junction nucleotides: 9. This CDR3 is built from 17 residues. The DNA of the CDR3 is TGTGCCAGCAGCTTAAGACCGGGACTAGCGAGCCACAATGAGCAGTTCTTC. Translating gives CASSLRPGLASHNEQFF. The full variable domain, in which reference TRBV7-8 and TRBJ2-1 provide the parts outside the CDR3, is GAGVSQSPRYKVAKRGQDVALRCDPISGHVSLFWYQQALGQGPEFLTYFQNEAQLDKSGLPSDRFFAERPEGSVSTLKIQRTQQEDSAVYLCASSLRPGLASHNEQFFGPGTRLTVL.

This clone has a handful of counts. The chain recombines TRBV9 with TRBJ2-1; 7 bases map to TRBD2. This CDR3 has 15 amino acids. J was trimmed by 1 base and V by 3 bases; bases with no gene match: 4. Germline CDR1 is SGDLS and CDR2 is YYNGEE. CDR3 in amino acids: CASSALADSYNEQFF. The DNA for the CDR3 is TGTGCCAGCAGCGCCCTAGCGGATTCCTACAATGAGCAGTTCTTC.

This clone has just a few counts. The J gene is TRBJ2-1, the V gene TRBV9; D perhaps matches TRBD2 (5 bases). The CDR3 consists of 17 residues. The ends were cut back, 3 bases at V and 8 bases at J, with 24 bases in the middle. The germline V gene encodes CDR1 SGDLS and CDR2 YYNGEE. In DNA form, the CDR3 reads TGTGCCAGCAGCGCCCTGGGTCTTCGCGATCGTAGCGATGAGCAGTTCTTC. Translating it yields CASSALGLRDRSDEQFF.

The V gene is TRBV5-4, the J gene TRBJ1-2; 9 bases agree with TRBD1. CDR1 is SGHNT, CDR2 YYREEE, per germline (reference sequence). This CDR3 is built from 14 residues. Trimming at V came to 0 bases and at J to 5 bases, leaving 2 bases not matched to a gene. The CDR3 protein is CASSLADRGYGYTF. As DNA, the CDR3 is TGTGCCAGCAGCTTGGCTGACAGGGGGTATGGCTACACCTTC.

The chain combines TRBV9 with TRBJ2-2; a weak D match, TRBD1 (6 bases). The CDR3 consists of 14 residues. Trimming shortened V by 3 bases and J by 6 bases, and 12 bases separated the two germline ends. Germline values: CDR1 SGDLS, CDR2 YYNGEE. The CDR3: CASSAGQYPGELFF. Here the CDR3 DNA reads TGTGCCAGCAGCGCAGGACAGTATCCCGGGGAGCTGTTTTTT.

The V call is TRBV30, the J call TRBJ2-1; 14 bases map to TRBD2. Trimming removed 2 bases from V and 5 bases from J; junction bases left unmatched: 5. Germline CDR1 reads GTSNPN; CDR2 reads SVGIG (reference sequence). The CDR3 is 16 residues long. CDR3 sequence: CAWSLGTSGSHNEQFF. The CDR3 region has the DNA TGTGCCTGGAGTTTAGGGACTAGCGGGAGCCACAATGAGCAGTTCTTC.

This clone turned up a few times. V is TRBV25-1 and J is TRBJ2-1, with TRBD2 matching over 11 bases. V lost 5 bases, J lost 4 bases, and 10 bases stayed unmatched. The CDR3 loop spans 17 amino acids. Germline CDR1 and CDR2: MGHDK and SYGVNS. The CDR3 spells CASSQIKGTSGYNEQFF. The CDR3 bases are TGTGCCAGCAGTCAAATAAAAGGGACTAGCGGATACAATGAGCAGTTCTTC. The full variable domain, in which reference TRBV25-1 and TRBJ2-1 provide the parts outside the CDR3, is EADIYQTPRYLVIGTGKKITLECSQTMGHDKMYWYQQDPGMELHLIHYSYGVNSTEKGDLSSESTVSRIRTEHFPLTLESARPSHTSQYLCASSQIKGTSGYNEQFFGPGTRLTVL.